Shown below are 7 T cell receptor beta chains from a single sample sequenced in a study of cytomegalovirus exposure and HLA in healthy donors. This PCR relied on a set of 60 Vbeta primers and 13 Jbeta primers. Using immunoSEQ multiplex PCR, the repertoire was profiled, and TCRdb retains in-frame clones only, with some absent. The sample has approximately 100,000 clones; approximately 70% are singletons. Sequencing used PBMCs. The receptors derive from a man aged 50 to 60 in good health and CMV-seronegative.

The CDR3 loop is CASSYSPGQSLYGYTF. DNA for the CDR3: TGTGCCAGCAGTTACTCGCCGGGACAGAGCCTCTATGGCTACACCTTC. The chain employs TRBV6-5 and TRBJ1-2, with 7 bases fitting TRBD1. This CDR3 spans 16 amino acids. Germline CDR1 MNHEY, CDR2 SVGAGI. Trimming took 0 bases from V and 4 from J; bases not matched to a gene: 8.

The chain carries TRBV28 and TRBJ2-1; TRBD2 aligns across 10 bases. V was clipped by 10 bases and J by 11 bases; unmatched bases: 17. Germline values: CDR1 MDHEN, CDR2 SYDVKM. The length of the CDR3 is 15 residues. Here the CDR3 reads CANSGRAPTRLQQFF. Written as DNA, the CDR3 is TGTGCCAACAGCGGGAGGGCCCCTACAAGATTACAGCAGTTCTTC.

This chain connects TRBV7-2 to TRBJ2-3; D is unresolved. With 8 bases removed from V and 0 bases from J, the gap between germline ends came to 6 bases. CDR1 SGHTA and CDR2 FQGNSA come from the germline V gene. This CDR3 has 12 amino acids. CDR3 protein: CASELSTDTQYF. The CDR3, as DNA: TGTGCCAGCGAGTTGAGCACAGATACGCAGTATTTT. The complete variable domain, with remaining parts taken from reference TRBV7-2 and TRBJ2-3, reads GAGVSQSPSNKVTEKGKDVELRCDPISGHTALYWYRQSLGQGLEFLIYFQGNSAPDKSGLPSDRFSAERTGGSVSTLTIQRTQQEDSAVYLCASELSTDTQYFGPGTRLTVL.

This rearrangement joins TRBV6-6 to TRBJ2-2, with 11 bases that match TRBD2. The germline V gene encodes CDR1 MNHNY and CDR2 SVGAGI (reference sequence). V lost 5 bases, J lost 7 bases, and 9 bases stayed unmatched. This CDR3 has 16 amino acids. DNA of the CDR3: TGTGCCAGCAGTCCCCATAGCGGGAGGGCCGACGGGGAGCTGTTTTTT. Its translation: CASSPHSGRADGELFF.

There are a few counts of this clone. The chain combines TRBV19 with TRBJ1-4, with 8 bases aligning to TRBD1. This CDR3 has 16 amino acids. V was pared by 5 bases and J by 8 bases, with 13 bases of the junction left unmatched. CDR1 and CDR2 (germline): LNHDA, SQIVND (reference sequence). The CDR3 DNA is TGTGCCAGTAGTGGCGACCCGCAGGGGGCCGAGGAAAAACTGTTTTTT. This codes for CASSGDPQGAEEKLFF.

The V and J genes are TRBV9 and TRBJ2-2; possibly TRBD2 for D (6 bases). The V end was cut by 5 bases, the J end by 4 bases, with 12 bases between. Germline V gene data show CDR1 as SGDLS and CDR2 as YYNGEE. CDR3 length equals 14 residues. DNA of the CDR3: TGTGCCAGCAGGAGGAGGGCGGGCACCGGGGAGCTGTTTTTT. Protein sequence: CASRRRAGTGELFF.

This clone has a handful of counts. This chain connects TRBV9 to TRBJ1-1, with 8 nucleotides matching TRBD1. From germline, CDR1 is SGDLS and CDR2 YYNGEE. The CDR3 extends over 18 amino acids. V dropped 4 bases and J dropped 6; count of bases not matched to a gene: 20. CDR3 nucleotide sequence: TGTGCCAGCAGCCCCCGGATACAGGGGGTCAAATACCACTCTGAAGCTTTCTTT. Translating it yields CASSPRIQGVKYHSEAFF.